This T cell receptor beta chain originates from a study of cytomegalovirus exposure and HLA in healthy donors. PCR employed 60 Vbeta and 13 Jbeta primers. Authors' methods: Some 11 million shared chains were among the 65 million to 85 million unique TCR beta chains that a later analysis counted. Generated by immunoSEQ multiplex PCR, the TCRdb table keeps only in-frame clones and is missing some. The V and J calls and the clone size are those of that table, but D and trimming were determined from the DNA. The table shows 170,000 or so clones, with around three quarters occurring only once. Findings and limits, study-wide: A later analysis found most CMV-associated TCR beta chains apparently HLA-restricted. It was likely that a cluster of highly shared sequence variants was a sequencing artifact.

The germline CDR1 and CDR2 sequences are MGHDK and SYGVNS. CDR3 size: 16 residues. V shed 1 base and J shed 0 bases, with 12 bases lying between them. As to this clone: Its antigen is currently unknown.

The TCR was taken from a man aged 35-49 years in good health and CMV-seronegative. The chain combines TRBV25-1 with TRBJ1-1; D uncertain. Sequenced: PBMCs. CDR3 region: CASSEFHGRVNTEAFF. DNA for the CDR3: TGTGCCAGCAGTGAATTCCACGGGAGGGTGAACACTGAAGCTTTCTTT.